This T cell receptor beta chain derives from a study of cytomegalovirus exposure and HLA in healthy donors. Overall study results and limits: It was approximately 170 TCR beta chains that were listed as cytomegalovirus-associated. CMV serostatus was the only immune exposure information that was available.

A multiplex PCR was run with 60 Vbeta primers and 13 Jbeta primers. Only in-frame clones appear in the TCRdb table, and some are missing; sequencing was by immunoSEQ multiplex PCR. Of some 130,000 clones in the sample, approximately 85% were seen once. CDR3 length equals 15 residues. Trimming cost V 1 base and J 0 bases, with 10 bases left between them. Germline V gene sequence: CDR1 MGHRA, CDR2 YSYEKL. Concerning this clone itself: As yet, its antigen is unknown.

The gene calls are TRBV4-1 and TRBJ2-7, with D possibly matching TRBD2 (7 bases). The sequenced sample consisted of PBMCs. The source is a boy aged 10-17 years in good health and CMV-seronegative. The CDR3 reads CASSQAAGASYEQYF. The CDR3 DNA reads as TGCGCCAGCAGCCAAGCTGCGGGGGCCTCCTACGAGCAGTACTTC.